This is a list of T cell receptor beta chains from one sample in a study of vaccination and CD4 T cells after COVID-19. Each CDR3 protein gets one entry after TCRdb re-called the PCR reads with MiXCR. The sample holds around 15,000 distinct CDR3 sequences; 21% are singletons and the top ten take 10% to 15%. Which antigens these TCRs recognize remains unknown. The starting material was CD4+ T cells from blood, cultured in vitro, obtained before SARS-CoV-2 vaccination. The receptors come from a human donor who received a COVID-19 vaccine. The CDR3 runs from the conserved cysteine through the conserved F or W. Each record gives: D gene, V gene, clone size, J gene, CDR3 protein, CDR3 DNA. A D gene is named only where the DNA matches it firmly. Expanded clones get a size class; other rows say once, few or many, or leave the size out.

D gene: TRBD2; V gene: TRBV12-5; clone size: -; J gene: TRBJ2-3; CDR3 protein: CASGLGLAGVGTDTQYF; CDR3 DNA: TGTGCTAGTGGTCTGGGACTAGCGGGGGTCGGCACAGATACGCAGTATTTT
D gene: -; V gene: TRBV11-3; clone size: -; J gene: TRBJ2-3; CDR3 protein: CASSFEGVPTDTQYF; CDR3 DNA: TGTGCCAGCAGCTTTGAGGGGGTCCCCACAGATACGCAGTATTTT
D gene: TRBD1; V gene: TRBV7-8; clone size: -; J gene: TRBJ2-6; CDR3 protein: CASSLATGDLLSGANVLTF; CDR3 DNA: TGTGCCAGCAGCTTAGCGACAGGGGATCTCCTCTCTGGGGCCAACGTCCTGACTTTC
D gene: -; V gene: TRBV12-3/TRBV12-4; clone size: -; J gene: TRBJ1-2; CDR3 protein: CASSLERIYGYTF; CDR3 DNA: TGTGCCAGCAGTTTAGAGAGGATCTATGGCTACACCTTC
D gene: -; V gene: TRBV5-4; clone size: -; J gene: TRBJ1-1; CDR3 protein: CANSLGRGGEAFF; CDR3 DNA: TGTGCCAACAGCTTGGGCAGGGGCGGTGAAGCTTTCTTT
D gene: -; V gene: TRBV6-5; clone size: few; J gene: TRBJ1-1; CDR3 protein: CASSYSTRGTEAFF; CDR3 DNA: TGTGCCAGCAGTTACTCGACGCGGGGCACTGAAGCTTTCTTT
D gene: -; V gene: TRBV6-1; clone size: few; J gene: TRBJ2-1; CDR3 protein: CASSEAGGIVGNEQFF; CDR3 DNA: TGTGCCAGCAGTGAAGCAGGCGGTATCGTGGGCAATGAGCAGTTCTTC
D gene: -; V gene: TRBV7-6; clone size: -; J gene: TRBJ2-3; CDR3 protein: CASSSGRQASTDTQYF; CDR3 DNA: TGTGCCAGCAGCTCGGGGAGACAGGCTAGCACAGATACGCAGTATTTT
D gene: -; V gene: TRBV1; clone size: -; J gene: TRBJ2-1; CDR3 protein: CTSSPLAGDYNEQFF; CDR3 DNA: TGCACCAGCAGCCCCCTAGCGGGAGATTACAATGAGCAGTTCTTC
D gene: -; V gene: TRBV12-3/TRBV12-4; clone size: few; J gene: TRBJ2-7; CDR3 protein: CASSFRQASSSYEQYF; CDR3 DNA: TGTGCCAGCAGTTTCAGACAGGCCTCAAGCTCCTACGAGCAGTACTTC
D gene: TRBD2; V gene: TRBV5-1; clone size: -; J gene: TRBJ2-5; CDR3 protein: CASTLLAGQETQYF; CDR3 DNA: TGCGCCAGCACCCTCCTAGCGGGGCAAGAGACCCAGTACTTC
D gene: -; V gene: TRBV30; clone size: -; J gene: TRBJ1-2; CDR3 protein: CAQEGGYGYTF; CDR3 DNA: TGTGCCCAAGAGGGGGGCTATGGCTACACCTTC
D gene: -; V gene: TRBV6-5; clone size: -; J gene: TRBJ2-7; CDR3 protein: CASSYQGRAYEQYF; CDR3 DNA: TGTGCCAGCAGTTACCAGGGGAGGGCCTACGAGCAGTACTTC
D gene: -; V gene: TRBV18; clone size: -; J gene: TRBJ1-4; CDR3 protein: CASSPDRSAGREKLFF; CDR3 DNA: TGTGCCAGCTCACCCGATAGGTCAGCAGGGCGAGAAAAACTGTTTTTT
D gene: -; V gene: TRBV9; clone size: -; J gene: TRBJ2-3; CDR3 protein: CASSVDEGTDTQYF; CDR3 DNA: TGTGCCAGCAGCGTCGACGAGGGCACAGATACGCAGTATTTT
D gene: TRBD2; V gene: TRBV29-1; clone size: -; J gene: TRBJ2-6; CDR3 protein: CSVEDLRGGEPHGSGANVLTF; CDR3 DNA: TGCAGCGTTGAAGATCTTCGGGGGGGAGAACCCCATGGATCTGGGGCCAACGTCCTGACTTTC
D gene: -; V gene: TRBV19; clone size: few; J gene: TRBJ2-1; CDR3 protein: CASRASRDGPYNEQFF; CDR3 DNA: TGTGCCAGTAGGGCCTCCCGGGACGGTCCCTACAATGAGCAGTTCTTC
D gene: -; V gene: TRBV9; clone size: -; J gene: TRBJ1-2; CDR3 protein: CASSVSWDYGYTF; CDR3 DNA: TGTGCCAGCAGCGTGTCCTGGGACTATGGCTACACCTTC
D gene: TRBD1; V gene: TRBV7-9; clone size: few; J gene: TRBJ1-1; CDR3 protein: CASSLSGTGSLAFF; CDR3 DNA: TGTGCCAGCAGCCTCTCCGGGACAGGGTCACTAGCTTTCTTT
D gene: -; V gene: TRBV7-2; clone size: -; J gene: TRBJ1-2; CDR3 protein: CASSLLTRNYGYTF; CDR3 DNA: TGTGCCAGCAGCTTATTGACACGAAACTATGGCTACACCTTC
D gene: -; V gene: TRBV6-1; clone size: medium-sized; J gene: TRBJ1-1; CDR3 protein: CASRTDFTEAFF; CDR3 DNA: TGTGCCAGCAGGACAGATTTCACTGAAGCTTTCTTT
D gene: TRBD1; V gene: TRBV15; clone size: medium-sized; J gene: TRBJ1-6; CDR3 protein: CATSNRGQNSPLHF; CDR3 DNA: TGTGCCACCAGCAACAGGGGGCAGAATTCACCCCTCCACTTT
D gene: -; V gene: TRBV12-3/TRBV12-4; clone size: -; J gene: TRBJ2-5; CDR3 protein: CASSSSVRETQYF; CDR3 DNA: TGTGCCAGCTCAAGTTCCGTCCGGGAGACCCAGTACTTC
D gene: TRBD2; V gene: TRBV4-2; clone size: -; J gene: TRBJ2-1; CDR3 protein: CASRRDAGTSDEQFF; CDR3 DNA: TGTGCCAGCAGGCGGGACGCGGGGACTAGCGATGAGCAGTTCTTC
D gene: TRBD2; V gene: TRBV11-3; clone size: -; J gene: TRBJ2-3; CDR3 protein: CASSQRGSSTDTQYF; CDR3 DNA: TGTGCCAGCAGCCAGCGGGGGAGCAGCACAGATACGCAGTATTTT